This T cell receptor beta chain originates from a study of blood T cell repertoires in COVID-19. The authors' processing: Estimation of nucleated cell counts relied on the amplification of reference gene primers. Clones were sequenced by immunoSEQ multiplex PCR, and TCRdb holds only the in-frame ones, with some missing. V and J calls and clone size follow that table, whereas D and trimming were derived from the DNA. The sample has approximately 150,000 clones, roughly 90% seen once. Participants' own reports of clinical history determined their cohort assignment. Germline V gives CDR1 SGHAT, CDR2 FQNNGV. V lost 1 base and J 7 bases, leaving 22 bases between the germline ends. The CDR3 has 18 residues.

The specimen sequenced was PBMCs or T cells enriched from blood (not recorded which). The clonotype originates from a human donor with acute COVID-19. The donor label of this sample is uncertain. V usage is TRBV11-2 and J usage is TRBJ2-2; D uncertain. CDR3 protein: CASSLVGGGGRMIGELFF. For the CDR3, the DNA is TGTGCCAGCAGCTTAGTAGGTGGTGGTGGCAGGATGATCGGGGAGCTGTTTTTT.